The clone carrying this TCR beta chain was observed a handful of times. Its antigen is undetermined. This record belongs to a study of CD8 T cells in ankylosing spondylitis. General study results and limits: Disease-linked clones proved CD8+ and comparatively uncommon in peripheral blood.

MiXCR, run by TCRdb on the 5' RACE reads, gives a single entry per CDR3 protein. The sample lists about 170,000 distinct CDR3 sequences, approximately 20% occurring once. V was pared by 1 base and J by 3 bases, with 10 bases between. Germline loops: CDR1 KGHSH, CDR2 LQKENI. The length of the CDR3 is 14 residues. Sequences were obtained from blood, either unsorted or a sorted T cell fraction (not recorded which). This TCR was sampled from a male donor with ankylosing spondylitis or in good health (not recorded which). The chain links TRBV18 to TRBJ2-7, with D possibly matching TRBD2 (6 bases). In DNA form, the CDR3 reads TGTGCCAGCTCACCACGGCGGGATGGCTACGAGCAGTACTTC. The encoded protein is CASSPRRDGYEQYF.